What follows are 12 T cell receptor beta chains derived from one specimen sequenced in a study of regulatory T cells in long-lasting Graves disease (dated by TCRdb to the early 2020s). Library method: multiplex PCR. These reads were obtained on an Illumina HiSeq 4000. iRepertoire HTBI primers and Arm-PCR amplification of CDR3 regions were used to construct TCR beta libraries. TCRdb handled the public reads itself, with Q25 trimming in fastp and clone calling in MiXCR, and kept productive beta chains. Records with the same CDR3 protein are collapsed into one entry carrying the most frequent genes and DNA. The sample records hundreds of thousands of distinct CDR3 sequences, approximately 15% of which are singletons. The ten largest clones add up to about 20% of the sample. The time point tag for this specimen amounts to: newly diagnosed GD, antithyroid drugs for less than 3 months. RNA was extracted from PBMCs in TRIzol for both TCR sequencing and RNA sequencing.

The same data also went into a second study, on T cells in Graves' hyperthyroidism and ophthalmopathy.

This material consisted of peripheral blood mononuclear cells (PBMCs), taken at new diagnosis, from a patient treated with antithyroid drugs. These TCRs come from a woman aged 30 to 39 with Graves disease. Donor details come from another sample of the same person, matched by shared clones.

Comment on this clonotype: A much larger clone lies a single base off, so this may be a read error. The CDR3 does not close with the conserved phenylalanine or tryptophan, likely indicating a read error. The gene calls are TRBV6-1 and TRBJ1-1, with a weak D call TRBD1 (5 bases). Germline V gene lookup returns CDR1 MNHNS and CDR2 SASEGT. CDR3 length: 14 amino acids. Between the trimmed V and J ends, which lost 6 bases and 11 bases, there was a span of 22 bases. The CDR3 here is CASRQYGSGQGAFS. In DNA form, the CDR3 reads TGTGCCAGCAGGCAATACGGCAGCGGCCAGGGTGCTTTCTCT.

This clonotype was seen repeatedly, ten times or more. The V gene is TRBV25-1, the J gene TRBJ1-2; D unclear. Germline CDR1 MGHDK, CDR2 SYGVNS. CDR3 length: 16 amino acids. The V end lost 5 bases, the J end lost 3 bases, and 19 bases lay between the germline ends. The CDR3 coding sequence is TGTGCCAGCAGTCCCAAAGGGAACAGATATCACTATGGCTACACCTTC. This gives the protein CASSPKGNRYHYGYTF.

The rearrangement uses TRBV5-1 and TRBJ2-7; either TRBD1 or TRBD2 may fit D (6 bases each). V lost 2 bases to trimming and J lost 6 bases, with 21 bases between them. The CDR3 is 16 amino acids. CDR1 SGHRS and CDR2 YFSETQ come from the germline V gene. CDR3 nucleotide sequence: TGCGCCAGCAGCTTTAGATCTGTCGGGGGCAGGGGCGAGCAGTACTTC. This translates into CASSFRSVGGRGEQYF.

The V and J genes are TRBV18 and TRBJ2-5; D possibly corresponds to TRBD2 (6 bases). This CDR3 contains 17 residues. V lost 2 bases and J lost 5, with 21 bases in between. Per germline, CDR1 KGHSH and CDR2 LQKENI. The CDR3 DNA reads TGTGCCAGCTCACCATCCCCCGGAGAGGGGAGGAGGGAGACCCAGTACTTC. It specifies CASSPSPGEGRRETQYF.

The chain is built from TRBV7-9 and TRBJ2-1, with D perhaps TRBD1 (6 bases). Germline CDR1 and CDR2: SEHNR and FQNEAQ (reference sequence). The CDR3 covers 15 residues. V shed 3 bases and J shed 10 bases, with 19 bases lying between them. CDR3 coding DNA: TGTGCCAGCAGCTTGACAAGCGGACAGACCTACGAGCAGTTCTTC. It translates to CASSLTSGQTYEQFF.

V and J are TRBV6-1 and TRBJ2-3; D is possibly TRBD1 or TRBD2 (6 bases each). V was shortened by 7 bases and J by 0 bases, with 23 bases between the two germline ends. Germline CDR1 and CDR2: MNHNS and SASEGT. This CDR3 comprises 18 residues. CDR3: CASIGGAGPRVSTDTQYF. For the CDR3, the DNA is TGTGCCAGCATCGGGGGCGCGGGGCCCCGCGTAAGCACAGATACGCAGTATTTT.

Many counts were recorded for this clonotype. The V call is TRBV14, the J call TRBJ2-7; D perhaps matches TRBD1 (6 bases). The CDR3 covers 13 residues. CDR1 is SGHDN and CDR2 is FVKESK in the germline V gene. The V and J ends lost 3 bases and 6 bases respectively, with 12 bases between them. This CDR3 reads CASSQRGRGEQYF. CDR3 DNA: TGTGCCAGCAGCCAGAGAGGCAGGGGCGAGCAGTACTTC.

This sequence joins TRBV29-1 and TRBJ1-1; perhaps TRBD1 as D (5 bases). The V gene lost 4 bases and the J gene lost 7 bases, with 10 bases spanning the gap. The CDR3 totals 11 residues. Per the germline V gene, CDR1 is SQVTM and CDR2 is ANQGSEA. CDR3 region: CSVVGGNEAFF. CDR3 nucleotides: TGCAGCGTTGTTGGGGGGAATGAAGCTTTCTTT.

CDR3 sequence: CSARDRGFGYTF. CDR3 coding DNA: TGCAGTGCTAGAGACAGGGGTTTTGGCTACACCTTC. The gene calls are TRBV20-1 and TRBJ1-2, with D possibly matching TRBD1 (6 bases). Germline CDR1 is DFQATT and CDR2 is SNEGSKA (reference sequence). The CDR3 covers 12 residues. Trimming left V 0 bases short and J 7 bases short, with 9 bases between.

The table lists this clonotype with a few counts. The genes are TRBV20-1 and TRBJ2-2; D tentatively reads TRBD1 or TRBD2 (5 bases each). Per the germline V gene, CDR1 is DFQATT and CDR2 is SNEGSKA (reference sequence). The CDR3 covers 17 residues. Deletions cut 0 bases from V and 2 bases from J, with 16 bases between. The CDR3 DNA sequence: TGCAGTGCTAGAGAGTTGGGGGACCCCACCAACACCGGGGAGCTGTTTTTT. Translated, it gives CSARELGDPTNTGELFF.

DNA for the CDR3: TGCGCCAGCAGCCGGGGGACTAGCGGGAGGGACCCATGCGAGCAGTACTTC. It codes for CASSRGTSGRDPCEQYF. The chain has TRBV5-1 and TRBJ2-7, with TRBD2 matching 16 bases. CDR3 length equals 17 residues. The J segment lost 6 bases and the V segment lost 4 bases, leaving 10 bases of the junction unmatched. CDR1 SGHRS and CDR2 YFSETQ come from the germline V gene.

The chain has TRBV12-3 or TRBV12-4 and TRBJ2-1, with D perhaps matching TRBD2 (5 bases). This CDR3 comprises 15 residues. The V and J ends lost 0 bases and 4 bases respectively, with 10 bases between them. The CDR3 bases are TGTGCCAGCAGTTTAGCGGGAGTTCCGTACAATGAGCAGTTCTTC. Protein sequence: CASSLAGVPYNEQFF.